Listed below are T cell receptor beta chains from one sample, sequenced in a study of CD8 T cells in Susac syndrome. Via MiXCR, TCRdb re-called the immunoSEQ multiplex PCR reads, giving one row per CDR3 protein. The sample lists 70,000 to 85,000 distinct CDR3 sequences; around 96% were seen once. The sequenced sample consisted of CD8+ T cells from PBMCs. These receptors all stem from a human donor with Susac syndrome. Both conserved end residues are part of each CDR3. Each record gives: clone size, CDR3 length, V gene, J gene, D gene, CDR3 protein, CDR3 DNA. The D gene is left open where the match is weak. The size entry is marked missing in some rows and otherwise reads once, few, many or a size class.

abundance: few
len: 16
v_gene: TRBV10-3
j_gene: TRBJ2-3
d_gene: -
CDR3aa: CAIQRALASSTDTQYF
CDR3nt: TGTGCCATCCAAAGGGCGCTAGCGTCAAGCACAGATACGCAGTATTTT

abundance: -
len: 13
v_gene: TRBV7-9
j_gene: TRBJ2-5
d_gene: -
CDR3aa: CASSFESQETQYF
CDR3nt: TGTGCCAGCAGCTTTGAGTCCCAAGAGACCCAGTACTTC

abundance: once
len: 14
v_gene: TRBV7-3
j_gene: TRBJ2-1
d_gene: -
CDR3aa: CASSLLTAGDEQFF
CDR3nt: TGTGCCAGCAGCTTATTGACAGCAGGGGATGAGCAGTTCTTC

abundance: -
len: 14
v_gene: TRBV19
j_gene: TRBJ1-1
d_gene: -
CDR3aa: CASSFSTDPTEAFF
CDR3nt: TGTGCCAGTAGTTTTTCAACGGATCCGACTGAAGCTTTCTTT

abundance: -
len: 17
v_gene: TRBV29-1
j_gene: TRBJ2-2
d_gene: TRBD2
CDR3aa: CSVVTRPGLANTGELFF
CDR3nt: TGCAGCGTTGTAACCCGCCCGGGACTAGCGAACACCGGGGAGCTGTTTTTT

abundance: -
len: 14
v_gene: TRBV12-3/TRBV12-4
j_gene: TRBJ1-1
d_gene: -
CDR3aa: CASSLAALGTEAFF
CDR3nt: TGTGCCAGCAGTTTAGCAGCCCTGGGCACTGAAGCTTTCTTT

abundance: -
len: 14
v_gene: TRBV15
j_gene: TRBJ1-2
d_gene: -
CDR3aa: CATSRQITHYGYTF
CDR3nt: TGTGCCACCAGCAGACAGATTACCCACTATGGCTACACCTTC

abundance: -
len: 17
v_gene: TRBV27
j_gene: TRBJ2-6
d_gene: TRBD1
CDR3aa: CASSLGTGVSGANVLTF
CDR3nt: TGTGCCAGCAGTCTCGGGACAGGGGTGTCCGGGGCCAACGTCCTGACTTTC

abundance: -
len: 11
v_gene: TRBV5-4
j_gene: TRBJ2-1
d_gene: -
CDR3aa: CASGLAGREFF
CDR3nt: TGTGCCAGCGGGCTCGCGGGACGAGAGTTCTTC

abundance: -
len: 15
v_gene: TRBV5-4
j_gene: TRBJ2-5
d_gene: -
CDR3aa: CASSRDSGPQETQYF
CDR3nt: TGTGCCAGCAGTCGGGACTCGGGCCCTCAAGAGACCCAGTACTTC

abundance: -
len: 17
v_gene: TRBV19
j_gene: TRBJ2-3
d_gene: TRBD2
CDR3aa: CASSIEASGTVTDTQYF
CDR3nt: TGTGCCAGTAGTATAGAGGCTAGCGGGACGGTCACAGATACGCAGTATTTT

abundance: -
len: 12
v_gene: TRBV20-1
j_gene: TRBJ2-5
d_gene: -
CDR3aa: CSVRGGQETQYF
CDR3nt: TGCAGTGTGAGGGGGGGGCAAGAGACCCAGTACTTC

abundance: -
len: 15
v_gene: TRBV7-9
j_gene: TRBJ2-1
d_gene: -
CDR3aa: CASSSDRHPYNEQFF
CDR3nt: TGTGCCAGCAGCTCAGACAGGCATCCCTACAATGAGCAGTTCTTC

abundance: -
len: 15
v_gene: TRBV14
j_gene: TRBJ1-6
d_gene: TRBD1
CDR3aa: CASSHRDRGTSPLHF
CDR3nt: TGTGCCAGCAGCCACCGGGACAGGGGGACTTCACCCCTCCACTTT

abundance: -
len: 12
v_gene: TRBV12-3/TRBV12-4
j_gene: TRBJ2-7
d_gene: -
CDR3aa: CASSLTIYEQYF
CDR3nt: TGTGCCAGCAGTTTAACAATCTACGAGCAGTACTTC

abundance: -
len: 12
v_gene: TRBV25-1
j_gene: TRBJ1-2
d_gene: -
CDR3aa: CASRDSPGGYTF
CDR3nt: TGTGCCAGCAGGGACTCCCCGGGTGGCTACACCTTC

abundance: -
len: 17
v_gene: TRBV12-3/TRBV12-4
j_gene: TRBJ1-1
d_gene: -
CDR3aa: CASTSTSGKSMNTEAFF
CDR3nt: TGTGCCAGCACCTCAACCTCAGGGAAATCCATGAACACTGAAGCTTTCTTT

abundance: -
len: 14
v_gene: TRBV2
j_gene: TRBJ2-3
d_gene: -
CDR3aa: CASSAEGTTDTQYF
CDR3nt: TGTGCCAGCAGTGCTGAGGGAACCACAGATACGCAGTATTTT

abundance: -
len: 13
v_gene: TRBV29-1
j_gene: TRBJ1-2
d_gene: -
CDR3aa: CSVEGGSQVGYTF
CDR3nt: TGCAGCGTTGAAGGCGGTTCTCAGGTTGGCTACACCTTC

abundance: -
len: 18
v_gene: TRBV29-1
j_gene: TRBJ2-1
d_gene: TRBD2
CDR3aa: CSVEGPGLAGGSGNEQFF
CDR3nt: TGCAGCGTTGAAGGGCCGGGACTAGCGGGAGGGTCGGGCAATGAGCAGTTCTTC

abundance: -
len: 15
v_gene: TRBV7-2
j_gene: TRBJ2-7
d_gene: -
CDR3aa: CASSYRVWGSYEQYF
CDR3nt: TGTGCCAGCAGCTACAGGGTTTGGGGGTCCTACGAGCAGTACTTC

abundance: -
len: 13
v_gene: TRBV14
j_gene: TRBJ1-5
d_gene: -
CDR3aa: CASSQGSNQPQHF
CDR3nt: TGTGCCAGCAGCCAGGGGAGCAATCAGCCCCAGCATTTT

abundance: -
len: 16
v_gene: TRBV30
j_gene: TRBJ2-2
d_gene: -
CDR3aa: CAWRSPQQDDTGELFF
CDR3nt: TGTGCCTGGAGATCTCCCCAGCAGGACGACACCGGGGAGCTGTTTTTT

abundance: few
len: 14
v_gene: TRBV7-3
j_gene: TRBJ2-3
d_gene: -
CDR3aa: CASSQRVGTDTQYF
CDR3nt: TGTGCCAGCAGCCAGCGGGTAGGGACAGATACGCAGTATTTT

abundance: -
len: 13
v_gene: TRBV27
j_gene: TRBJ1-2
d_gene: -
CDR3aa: CASSGPAAGGYTF
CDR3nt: TGTGCCAGCAGCGGACCGGCGGCGGGAGGCTACACCTTC

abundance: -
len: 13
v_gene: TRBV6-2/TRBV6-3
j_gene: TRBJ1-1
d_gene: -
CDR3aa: CASSARGNTEAFF
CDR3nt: TGTGCCAGCAGTGCCCGAGGAAACACTGAAGCTTTCTTT

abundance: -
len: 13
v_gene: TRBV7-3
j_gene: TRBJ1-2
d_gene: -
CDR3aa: CASSLGGGSGYTF
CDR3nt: TGTGCCAGCAGCTTAGGGGGAGGGAGTGGCTACACCTTC